This passage covers 8 T cell receptor beta chains from one sample sequenced in a study of regulatory T cells in long-lasting Graves disease. In building TCR beta libraries, iRepertoire HTBI primers were used together with Arm-PCR of CDR3 regions. MiXCR, applied by TCRdb to the multiplex PCR reads, yields one record per CDR3 protein. The sample lists hundreds of thousands of distinct CDR3 sequences; 25% to 30% were seen once. Time point here: persistent/refractory GD, antithyroid drugs over 5 years with positive TRAb. Construction of the TCR library relied on RNA isolated from PBMCs. Source: peripheral blood mononuclear cells (PBMCs), taken when the disease was refractory, from a patient treated with antithyroid drugs. These TCRs come from a female donor with Graves disease.

The sample holds a few counts of this clonotype. The V call is TRBV27, the J call TRBJ2-2, with TRBD1 matching 9 bases. The CDR3 consists of 17 residues. Germline CDR1 reads MNHEY; CDR2 reads SMNVEV (reference sequence). V was pared by 4 bases and J by 0 bases, with 6 bases of the junction left unmatched. The CDR3 bases are TGTGCCAGCAGTTACCACACAGGGGGCCCGAACACCGGGGAGCTGTTTTTT. Encoded protein: CASSYHTGGPNTGELFF.

Comments on this clonotype: At one end, the junction sequence differs from germline, possibly due to a read error. The chain recombines TRBV20-1 with TRBJ1-1; 7 bases map to TRBD1. This CDR3 has 14 residues. Germline-derived CDR1 and CDR2 are DFQATT and SNEGSKA (reference sequence). CDR3 in amino acids: CGARKTGVDTEAFF. The CDR3 DNA is TGCGGTGCTAGGAAAACAGGGGTAGACACTGAAGCTTTCTTT.

This chain connects TRBV12-3 or TRBV12-4 to TRBJ1-4; D is uncertain. V was trimmed by 5 bases and J by 4 bases, leaving 8 bases between them. The CDR3 runs 13 residues. The CDR3 region is CASSPLGNEKLFF. CDR3 coding DNA: TGTGCCAGCAGTCCGCTAGGTAATGAAAAACTGTTTTTT.

J is TRBJ2-7 and V is TRBV6-1; no clear D. The CDR3 consists of 12 residues. CDR1 MNHNS and CDR2 SASEGT come from the germline V gene. The V end was cut by 0 bases, the J end by 5 bases, with 5 bases between. In DNA form, the CDR3 reads TGTGCCAGCAGTGAAGCAAGACACGAGCAGTACTTC. It codes for CASSEARHEQYF.

This clonotype was seen repeatedly, ten times or more. This chain joins TRBV6-1 and TRBJ2-5; 9 bases are shared with TRBD2. The germline V gene encodes CDR1 MNHNS and CDR2 SASEGT. The CDR3 runs 13 residues. J was trimmed by 4 bases and V by 6 bases; bases with no gene match: 3. The DNA of the CDR3 is TGTGCCAGCAGAGCGGGAGGTTCAGAGACCCAGTACTTC. This encodes CASRAGGSETQYF.

The genes are TRBV11-2 and TRBJ1-1; D call uncertain. Germline V CDR1 and CDR2: SGHAT, FQNNGV. Trimming stripped 0 bases from V and 8 bases from J, with 7 bases between. CDR3 length: 12 amino acids. CDR3 in DNA: TGTGCCAGCAGCTTAGATTCCGAAGAAGCTTTCTTT. Translated: CASSLDSEEAFF.

This clonotype was counted between two and nine times. V is TRBV24-1 and J is TRBJ1-1, with D perhaps TRBD1 (5 bases). Trimming removed 5 bases at V and 0 bases at J, with 9 bases between. The CDR3 extends over 14 amino acids. The germline V gene encodes CDR1 KGHDR and CDR2 SFDVKD. The CDR3 protein is CATSGGALNTEAFF. CDR3 coding DNA: TGTGCCACCAGTGGAGGGGCGTTGAACACTGAAGCTTTCTTT.

In its sample, this clonotype was seen many times. This chain connects TRBV2 to TRBJ2-7; 8 bases are a match to TRBD2. Losses at the gene ends were 1 base for V and 7 bases for J; bases not matched to a gene: 6. Germline V gene sequence: CDR1 SNHLY, CDR2 FYNNEI. This CDR3 has 14 amino acids. CDR3 amino acids: CASSEVSGKREQYF. The CDR3 DNA is TGTGCCAGCAGTGAAGTTAGCGGGAAGAGAGAGCAGTACTTC.